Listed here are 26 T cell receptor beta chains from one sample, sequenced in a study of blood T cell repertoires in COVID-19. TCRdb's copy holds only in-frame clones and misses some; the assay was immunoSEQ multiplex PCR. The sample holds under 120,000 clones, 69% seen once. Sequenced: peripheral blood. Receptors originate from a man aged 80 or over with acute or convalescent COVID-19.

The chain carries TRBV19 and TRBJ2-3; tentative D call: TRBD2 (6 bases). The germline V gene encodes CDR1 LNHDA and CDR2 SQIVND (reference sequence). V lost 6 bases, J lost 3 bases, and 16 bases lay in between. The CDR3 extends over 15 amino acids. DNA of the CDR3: TGTGCCAGTAGCGAGGCTAGCGTTAGAACAGATACGCAGTATTTT. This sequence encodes CASSEASVRTDTQYF.

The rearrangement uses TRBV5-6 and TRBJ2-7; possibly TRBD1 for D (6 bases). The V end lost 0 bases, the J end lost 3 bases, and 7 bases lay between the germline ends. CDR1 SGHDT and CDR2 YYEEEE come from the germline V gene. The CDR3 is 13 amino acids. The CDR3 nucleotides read TGTGCCAGCAGCTTGGGGGGGCTCTACGAGCAGTACTTC. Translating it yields CASSLGGLYEQYF.

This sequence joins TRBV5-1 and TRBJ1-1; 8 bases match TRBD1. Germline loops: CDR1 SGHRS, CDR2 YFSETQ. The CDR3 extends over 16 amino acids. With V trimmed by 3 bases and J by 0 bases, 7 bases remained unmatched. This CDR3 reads CASSSGQGGMNTEAFF. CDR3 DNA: TGCGCCAGCAGCTCCGGACAGGGTGGCATGAACACTGAAGCTTTCTTT.

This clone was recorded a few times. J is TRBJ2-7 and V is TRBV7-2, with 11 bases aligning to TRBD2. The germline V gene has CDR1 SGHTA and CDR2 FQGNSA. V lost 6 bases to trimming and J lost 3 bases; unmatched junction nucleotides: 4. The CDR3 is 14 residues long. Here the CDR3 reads CASRQGLAGYEQYF. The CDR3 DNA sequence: TGTGCCAGCAGACAAGGACTAGCGGGCTACGAGCAGTACTTC.

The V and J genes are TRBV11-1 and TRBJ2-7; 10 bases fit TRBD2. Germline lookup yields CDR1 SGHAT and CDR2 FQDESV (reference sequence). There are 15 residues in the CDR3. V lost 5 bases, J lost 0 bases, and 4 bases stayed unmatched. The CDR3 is CASSPTSGFSYEQYF. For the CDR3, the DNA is TGTGCCAGCAGCCCGACTAGCGGGTTCTCCTACGAGCAGTACTTC.

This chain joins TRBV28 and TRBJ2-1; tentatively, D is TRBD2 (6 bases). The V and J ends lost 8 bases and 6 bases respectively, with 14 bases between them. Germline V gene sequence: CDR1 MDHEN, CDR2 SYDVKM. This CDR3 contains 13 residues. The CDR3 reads CASQGGPSNEQFF. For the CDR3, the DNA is TGTGCCAGCCAGGGAGGACCTTCCAATGAGCAGTTCTTC.

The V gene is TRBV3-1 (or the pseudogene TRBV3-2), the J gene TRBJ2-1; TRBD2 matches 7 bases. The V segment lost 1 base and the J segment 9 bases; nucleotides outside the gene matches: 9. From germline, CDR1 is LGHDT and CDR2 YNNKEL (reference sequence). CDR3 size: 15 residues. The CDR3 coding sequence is TGTGCCAGCAGCCAAGGGGGCGGGAGTGGTGGTGAGCAGTTCTTC. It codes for CASSQGGGSGGEQFF.

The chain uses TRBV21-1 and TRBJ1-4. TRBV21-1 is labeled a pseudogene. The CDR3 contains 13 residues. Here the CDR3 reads CASTMRTNEKLFF. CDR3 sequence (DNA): TGTGCCAGCACAATGCGGACTAATGAAAAACTGTTTTTT.

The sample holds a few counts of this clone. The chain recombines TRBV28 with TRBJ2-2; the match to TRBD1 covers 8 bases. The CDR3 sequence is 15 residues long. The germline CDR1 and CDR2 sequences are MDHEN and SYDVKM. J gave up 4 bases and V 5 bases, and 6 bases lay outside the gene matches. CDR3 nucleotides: TGTGCCAGCAGTCTGGACAGGGTAGGCACCGGGGAGCTGTTTTTT. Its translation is CASSLDRVGTGELFF.

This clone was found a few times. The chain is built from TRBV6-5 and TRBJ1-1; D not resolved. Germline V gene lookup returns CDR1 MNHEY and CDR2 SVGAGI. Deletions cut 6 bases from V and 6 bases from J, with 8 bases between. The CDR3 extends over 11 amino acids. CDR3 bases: TGTGCCAGCAGCCTAGGCTCTGAAGCTTTCTTT. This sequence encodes CASSLGSEAFF.

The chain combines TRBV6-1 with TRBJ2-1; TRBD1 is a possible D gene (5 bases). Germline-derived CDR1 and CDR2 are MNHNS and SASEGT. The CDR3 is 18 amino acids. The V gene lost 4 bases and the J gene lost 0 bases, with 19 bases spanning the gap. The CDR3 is CASSAETVLPSSYNEQFF. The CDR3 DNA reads TGTGCCAGCAGTGCCGAGACAGTCTTACCGAGCTCCTACAATGAGCAGTTCTTC.

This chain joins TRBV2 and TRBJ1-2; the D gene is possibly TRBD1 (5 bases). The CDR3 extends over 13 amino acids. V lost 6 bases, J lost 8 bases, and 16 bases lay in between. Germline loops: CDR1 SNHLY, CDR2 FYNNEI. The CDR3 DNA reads TGTGCCAGCAGGCTGGGGGGTTCGGGAGGCTACACCTTC. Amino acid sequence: CASRLGGSGGYTF.

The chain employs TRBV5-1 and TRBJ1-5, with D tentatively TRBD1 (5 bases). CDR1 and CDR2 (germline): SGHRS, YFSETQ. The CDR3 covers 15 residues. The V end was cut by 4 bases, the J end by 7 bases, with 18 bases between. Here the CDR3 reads CASSKGTAGEQPQHF. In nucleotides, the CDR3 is TGCGCCAGCAGCAAGGGGACCGCGGGGGAGCAGCCCCAGCATTTT.

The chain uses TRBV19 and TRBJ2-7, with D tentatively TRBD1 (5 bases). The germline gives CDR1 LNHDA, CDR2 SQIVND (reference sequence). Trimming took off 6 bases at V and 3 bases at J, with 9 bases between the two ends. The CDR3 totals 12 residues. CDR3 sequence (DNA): TGTGCCAGTAGGGCCCAGGGCTACGAGCAGTACTTC. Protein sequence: CASRAQGYEQYF.

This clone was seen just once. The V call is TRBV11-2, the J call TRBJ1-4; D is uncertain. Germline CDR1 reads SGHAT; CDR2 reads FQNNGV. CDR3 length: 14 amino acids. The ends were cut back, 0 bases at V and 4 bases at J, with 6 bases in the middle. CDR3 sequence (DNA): TGTGCCAGCAGCTTAGACCTCGGTAATGAAAAACTGTTTTTT. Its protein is CASSLDLGNEKLFF.

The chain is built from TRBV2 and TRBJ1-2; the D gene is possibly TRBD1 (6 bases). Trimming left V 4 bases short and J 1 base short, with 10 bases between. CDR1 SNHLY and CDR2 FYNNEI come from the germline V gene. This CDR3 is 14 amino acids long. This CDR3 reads CASSGAGDNYGYTF. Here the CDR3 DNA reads TGTGCCAGCAGTGGAGCAGGGGATAACTATGGCTACACCTTC.

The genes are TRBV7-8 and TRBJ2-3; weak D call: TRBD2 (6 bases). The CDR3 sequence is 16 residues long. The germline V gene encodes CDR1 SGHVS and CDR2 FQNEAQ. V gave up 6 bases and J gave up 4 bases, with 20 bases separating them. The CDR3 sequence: CASRKGGGNFADTQYF. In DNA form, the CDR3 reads TGTGCCAGCAGAAAGGGTGGCGGGAATTTCGCAGATACGCAGTATTTT.

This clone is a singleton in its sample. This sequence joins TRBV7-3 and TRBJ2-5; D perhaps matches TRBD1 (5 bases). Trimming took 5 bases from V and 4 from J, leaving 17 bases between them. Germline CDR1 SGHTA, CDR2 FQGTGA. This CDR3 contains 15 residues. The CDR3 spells CASSPRNSQGETQYF. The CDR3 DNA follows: TGTGCCAGCAGCCCCAGGAACTCCCAGGGAGAGACCCAGTACTTC.

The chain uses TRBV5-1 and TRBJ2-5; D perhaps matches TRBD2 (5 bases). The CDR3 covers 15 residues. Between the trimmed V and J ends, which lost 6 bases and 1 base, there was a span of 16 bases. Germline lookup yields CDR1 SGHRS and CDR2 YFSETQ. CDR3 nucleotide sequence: TGCGCCAGCACCCCGGATCCTAGCATCCAAGAGACCCAGTACTTC. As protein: CASTPDPSIQETQYF.

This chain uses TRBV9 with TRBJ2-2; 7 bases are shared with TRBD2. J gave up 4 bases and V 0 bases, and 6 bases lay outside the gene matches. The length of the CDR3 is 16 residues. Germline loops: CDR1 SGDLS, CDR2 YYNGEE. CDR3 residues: CASSVGQGGSTGELFF. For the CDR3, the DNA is TGTGCCAGCAGCGTAGGTCAGGGAGGGAGCACCGGGGAGCTGTTTTTT.

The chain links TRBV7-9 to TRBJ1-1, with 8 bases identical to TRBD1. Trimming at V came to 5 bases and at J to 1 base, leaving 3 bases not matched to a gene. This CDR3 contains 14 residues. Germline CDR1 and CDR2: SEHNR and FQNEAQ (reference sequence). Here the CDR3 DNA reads TGTGCCAGCAGCCCAGGACAGGGGAACACTGAAGCTTTCTTT. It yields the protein CASSPGQGNTEAFF.

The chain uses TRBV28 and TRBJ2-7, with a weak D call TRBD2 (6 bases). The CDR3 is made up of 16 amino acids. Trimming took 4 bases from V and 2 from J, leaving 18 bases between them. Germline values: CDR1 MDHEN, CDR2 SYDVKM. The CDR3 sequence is CASSSPKASEPYEQYF. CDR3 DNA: TGTGCCAGCAGTTCCCCTAAGGCTAGCGAACCCTACGAGCAGTACTTC.

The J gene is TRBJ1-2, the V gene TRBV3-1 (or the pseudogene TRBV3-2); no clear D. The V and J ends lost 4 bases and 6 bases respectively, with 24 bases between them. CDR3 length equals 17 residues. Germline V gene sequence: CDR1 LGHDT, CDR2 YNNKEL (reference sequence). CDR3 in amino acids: CASSPRGVSGTGNGYTF. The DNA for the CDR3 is TGTGCCAGCAGCCCGAGAGGAGTATCGGGAACGGGAAATGGCTACACCTTC.

The CDR3 loop reads CASRLTGNLNYGYTF. CDR3 nucleotide sequence: TGTGCCAGCAGGCTGACAGGGAATCTTAACTATGGCTACACCTTC. The chain is built from TRBV27 and TRBJ1-2; 7 bases fit TRBD1. This CDR3 spans 15 amino acids. V shed 6 bases, J shed 1 base, and the junction held 8 bases outside the gene matches. Germline CDR1 MNHEY, CDR2 SMNVEV (reference sequence).

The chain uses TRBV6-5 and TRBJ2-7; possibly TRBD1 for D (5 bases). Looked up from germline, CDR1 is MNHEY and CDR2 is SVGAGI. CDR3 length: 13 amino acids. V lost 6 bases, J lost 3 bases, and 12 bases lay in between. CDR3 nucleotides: TGTGCCAGCAGCCCAGACAGTATCTACGAGCAGTACTTC. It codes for CASSPDSIYEQYF.

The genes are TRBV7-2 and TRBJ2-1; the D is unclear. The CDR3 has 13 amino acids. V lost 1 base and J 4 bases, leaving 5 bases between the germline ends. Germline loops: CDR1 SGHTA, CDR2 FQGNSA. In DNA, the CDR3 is TGTGCCAGCAGCTTAGAAGCTTACAATGAGCAGTTCTTC. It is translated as CASSLEAYNEQFF. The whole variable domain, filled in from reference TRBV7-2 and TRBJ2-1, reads GAGVSQSPSNKVTEKGKDVELRCDPISGHTALYWYRQSLGQGLEFLIYFQGNSAPDKSGLPSDRFSAERTGGSVSTLTIQRTQQEDSAVYLCASSLEAYNEQFFGPGTRLTVL.